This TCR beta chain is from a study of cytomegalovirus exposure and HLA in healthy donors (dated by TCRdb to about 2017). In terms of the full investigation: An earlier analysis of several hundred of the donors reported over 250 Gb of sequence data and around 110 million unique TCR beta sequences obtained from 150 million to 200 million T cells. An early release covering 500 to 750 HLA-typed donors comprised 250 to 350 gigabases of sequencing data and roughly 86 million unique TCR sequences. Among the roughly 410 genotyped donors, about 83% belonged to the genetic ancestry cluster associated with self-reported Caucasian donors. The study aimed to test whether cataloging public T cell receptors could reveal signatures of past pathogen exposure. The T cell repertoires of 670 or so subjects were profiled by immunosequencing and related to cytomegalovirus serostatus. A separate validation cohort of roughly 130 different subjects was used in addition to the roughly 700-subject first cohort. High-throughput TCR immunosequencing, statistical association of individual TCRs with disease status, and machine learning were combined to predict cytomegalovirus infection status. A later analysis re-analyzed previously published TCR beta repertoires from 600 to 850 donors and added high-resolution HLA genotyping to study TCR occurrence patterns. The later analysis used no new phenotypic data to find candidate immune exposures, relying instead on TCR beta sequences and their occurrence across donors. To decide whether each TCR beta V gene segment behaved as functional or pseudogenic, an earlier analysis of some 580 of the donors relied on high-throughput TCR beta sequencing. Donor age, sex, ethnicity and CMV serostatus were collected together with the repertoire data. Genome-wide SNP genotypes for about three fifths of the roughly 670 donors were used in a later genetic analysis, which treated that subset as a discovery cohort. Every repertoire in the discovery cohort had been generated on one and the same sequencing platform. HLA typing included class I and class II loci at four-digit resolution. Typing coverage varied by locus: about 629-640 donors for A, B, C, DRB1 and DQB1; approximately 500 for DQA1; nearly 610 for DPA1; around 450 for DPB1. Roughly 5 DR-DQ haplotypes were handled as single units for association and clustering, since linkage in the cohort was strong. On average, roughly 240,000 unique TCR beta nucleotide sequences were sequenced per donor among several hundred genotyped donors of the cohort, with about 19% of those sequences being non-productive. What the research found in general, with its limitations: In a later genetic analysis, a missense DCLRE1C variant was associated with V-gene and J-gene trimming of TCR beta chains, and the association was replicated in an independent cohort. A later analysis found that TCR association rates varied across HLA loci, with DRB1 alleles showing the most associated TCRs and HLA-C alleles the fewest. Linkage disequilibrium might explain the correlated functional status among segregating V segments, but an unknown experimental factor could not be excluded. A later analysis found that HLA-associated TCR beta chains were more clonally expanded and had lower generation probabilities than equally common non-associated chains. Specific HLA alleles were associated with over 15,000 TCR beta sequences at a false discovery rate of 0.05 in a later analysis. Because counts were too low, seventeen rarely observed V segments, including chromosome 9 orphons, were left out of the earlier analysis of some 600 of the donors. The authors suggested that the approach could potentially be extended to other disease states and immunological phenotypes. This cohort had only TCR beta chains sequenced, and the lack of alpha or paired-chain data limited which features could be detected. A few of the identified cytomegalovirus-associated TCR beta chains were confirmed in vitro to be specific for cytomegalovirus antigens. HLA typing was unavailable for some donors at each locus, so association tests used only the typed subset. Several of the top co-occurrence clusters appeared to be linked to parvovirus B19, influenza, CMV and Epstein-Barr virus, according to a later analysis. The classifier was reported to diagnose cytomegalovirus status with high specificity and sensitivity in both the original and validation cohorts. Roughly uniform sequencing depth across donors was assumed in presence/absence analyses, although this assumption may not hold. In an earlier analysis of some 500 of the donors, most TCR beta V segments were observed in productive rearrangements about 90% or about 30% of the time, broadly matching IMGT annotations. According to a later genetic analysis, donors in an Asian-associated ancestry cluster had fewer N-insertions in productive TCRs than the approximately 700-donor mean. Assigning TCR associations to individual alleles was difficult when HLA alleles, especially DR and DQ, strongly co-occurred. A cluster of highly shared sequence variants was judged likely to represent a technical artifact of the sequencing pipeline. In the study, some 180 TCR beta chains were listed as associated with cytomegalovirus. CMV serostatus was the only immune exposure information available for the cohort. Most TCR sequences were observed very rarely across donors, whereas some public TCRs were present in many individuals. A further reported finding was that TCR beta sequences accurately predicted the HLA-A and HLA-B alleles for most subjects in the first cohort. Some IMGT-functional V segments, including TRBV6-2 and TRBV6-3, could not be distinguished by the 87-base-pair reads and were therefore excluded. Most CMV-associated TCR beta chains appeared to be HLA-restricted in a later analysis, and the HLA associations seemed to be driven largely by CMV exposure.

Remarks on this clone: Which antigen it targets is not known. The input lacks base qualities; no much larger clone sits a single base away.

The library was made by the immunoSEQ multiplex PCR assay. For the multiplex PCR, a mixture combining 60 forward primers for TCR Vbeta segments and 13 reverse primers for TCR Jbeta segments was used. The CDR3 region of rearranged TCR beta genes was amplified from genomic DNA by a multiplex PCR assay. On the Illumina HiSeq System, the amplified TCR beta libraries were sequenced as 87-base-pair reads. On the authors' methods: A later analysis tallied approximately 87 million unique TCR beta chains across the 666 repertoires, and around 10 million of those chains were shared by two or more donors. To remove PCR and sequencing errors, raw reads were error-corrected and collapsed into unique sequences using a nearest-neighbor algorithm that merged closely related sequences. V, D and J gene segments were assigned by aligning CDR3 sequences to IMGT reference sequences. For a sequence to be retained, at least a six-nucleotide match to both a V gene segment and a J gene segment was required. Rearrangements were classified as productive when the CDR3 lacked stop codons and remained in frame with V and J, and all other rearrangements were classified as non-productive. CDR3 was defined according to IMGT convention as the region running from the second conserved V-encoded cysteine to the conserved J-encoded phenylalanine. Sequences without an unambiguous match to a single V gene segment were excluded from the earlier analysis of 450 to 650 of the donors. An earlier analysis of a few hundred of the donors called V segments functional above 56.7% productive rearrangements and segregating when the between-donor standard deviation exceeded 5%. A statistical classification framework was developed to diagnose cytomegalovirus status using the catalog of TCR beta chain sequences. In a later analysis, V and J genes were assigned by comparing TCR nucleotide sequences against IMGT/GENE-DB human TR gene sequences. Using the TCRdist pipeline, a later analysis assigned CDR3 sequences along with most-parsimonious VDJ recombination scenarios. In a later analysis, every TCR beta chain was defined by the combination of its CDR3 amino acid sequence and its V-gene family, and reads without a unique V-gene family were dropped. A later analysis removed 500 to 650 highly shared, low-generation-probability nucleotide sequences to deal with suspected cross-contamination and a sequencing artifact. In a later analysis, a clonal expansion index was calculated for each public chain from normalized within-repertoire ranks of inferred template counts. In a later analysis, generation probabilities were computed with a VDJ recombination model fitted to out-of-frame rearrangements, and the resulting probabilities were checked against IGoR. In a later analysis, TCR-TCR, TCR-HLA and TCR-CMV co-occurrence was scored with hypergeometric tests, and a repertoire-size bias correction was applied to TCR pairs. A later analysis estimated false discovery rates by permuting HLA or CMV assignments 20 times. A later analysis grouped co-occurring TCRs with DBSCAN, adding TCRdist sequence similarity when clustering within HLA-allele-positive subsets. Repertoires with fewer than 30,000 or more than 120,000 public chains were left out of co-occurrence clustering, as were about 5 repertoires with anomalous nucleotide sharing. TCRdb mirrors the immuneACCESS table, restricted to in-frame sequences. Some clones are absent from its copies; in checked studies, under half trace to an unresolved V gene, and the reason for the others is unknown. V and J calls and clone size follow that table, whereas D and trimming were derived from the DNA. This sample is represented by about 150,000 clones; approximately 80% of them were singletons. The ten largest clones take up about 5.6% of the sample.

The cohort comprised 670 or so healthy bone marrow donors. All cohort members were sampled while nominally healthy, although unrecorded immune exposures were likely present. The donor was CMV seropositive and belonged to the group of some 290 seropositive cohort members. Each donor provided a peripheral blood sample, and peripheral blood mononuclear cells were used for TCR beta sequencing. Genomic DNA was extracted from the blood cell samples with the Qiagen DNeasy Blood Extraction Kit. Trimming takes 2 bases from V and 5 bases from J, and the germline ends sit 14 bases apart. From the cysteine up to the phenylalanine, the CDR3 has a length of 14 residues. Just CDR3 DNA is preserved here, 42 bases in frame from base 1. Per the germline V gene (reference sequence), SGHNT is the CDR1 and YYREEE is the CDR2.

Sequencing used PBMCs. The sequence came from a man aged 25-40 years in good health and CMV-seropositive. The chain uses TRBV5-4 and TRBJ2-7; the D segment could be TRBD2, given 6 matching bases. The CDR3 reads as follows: CASSFSRGRNEQYF. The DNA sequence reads TGTGCCAGCAGCTTCTCGCGGGGTAGGAACGAGCAGTACTTC.